A single sample gave rise to the 5 T cell receptor beta chains below, sequenced in a study of radiation and T cells in renal cell carcinoma. Only in-frame clones appear in the TCRdb table, and some are missing; sequencing was by immunoSEQ multiplex PCR. This sample has approximately 150,000 clones, with approximately 87% found just once. As to time point: baseline pretreatment blood. This sample's treatment: 15 Gy SBRT to primary tumor, nephrectomy 4 weeks later. The sample here was blood, taken from a patient whose treatment included radiotherapy and nephrectomy. These receptors all stem from a woman between 45 and 65 years old with renal cell carcinoma.

In this sample, this clone turned up a few times. This sequence joins TRBV10-3 and TRBJ1-1, with 7 bases fitting TRBD1. The ends lost 6 bases at V and 5 bases at J; junction bases unmatched: 9. The CDR3 has 14 residues. Germline V gives CDR1 ENHRY, CDR2 SYGVKD. The CDR3 nucleotides read TGTGCCATCAGCGAACTCTCAGGGGGAACTGAAGCTTTCTTT. It encodes CAISELSGGTEAFF.

The chain has TRBV7-2 and TRBJ2-4; D uncertain. Germline CDR1 is SGHTA and CDR2 is FQGNSA. The CDR3 is made up of 12 amino acids. Trimming stripped 5 bases from V and 6 bases from J, with 8 bases between. The CDR3 coding sequence is TGTGCCAGCAGCCGCCCGGGAAACATTCAGTACTTC. The encoded protein is CASSRPGNIQYF.

In DNA form, the CDR3 reads TGTGCCTTCTACAGGACCAGCTCCTACGAGCAGTACTTC. Translating it yields CAFYRTSSYEQYF. This chain uses TRBV30 with TRBJ2-7, with D perhaps TRBD1 (5 bases). The CDR3 extends over 13 amino acids. Germline V gives CDR1 GTSNPN, CDR2 SVGIG (reference sequence). Deletions cut 7 bases from V and 0 bases from J, with 13 bases between.

The chain employs TRBV5-1 and TRBJ1-5; D remains ambiguous. The germline V gene has CDR1 SGHRS and CDR2 YFSETQ. Trimming took 0 bases from V and 5 from J, leaving 6 bases between them. The CDR3 spans 13 residues. CDR3 in amino acids: CASSLDGDQPQHF. CDR3 coding DNA: TGCGCCAGCAGCTTGGACGGGGATCAGCCCCAGCATTTT.

The chain carries TRBV5-1 and TRBJ2-2, with 7 bases that match TRBD1. Trimming took 7 bases from V and 2 from J; bases not matched to a gene: 8. CDR1 SGHRS and CDR2 YFSETQ come from the germline V gene. This CDR3 contains 15 residues. CDR3 sequence reads: CASGRTGQNTGELFF. The CDR3 DNA reads as TGCGCCAGCGGACGGACAGGCCAAAACACCGGGGAGCTGTTTTTT.